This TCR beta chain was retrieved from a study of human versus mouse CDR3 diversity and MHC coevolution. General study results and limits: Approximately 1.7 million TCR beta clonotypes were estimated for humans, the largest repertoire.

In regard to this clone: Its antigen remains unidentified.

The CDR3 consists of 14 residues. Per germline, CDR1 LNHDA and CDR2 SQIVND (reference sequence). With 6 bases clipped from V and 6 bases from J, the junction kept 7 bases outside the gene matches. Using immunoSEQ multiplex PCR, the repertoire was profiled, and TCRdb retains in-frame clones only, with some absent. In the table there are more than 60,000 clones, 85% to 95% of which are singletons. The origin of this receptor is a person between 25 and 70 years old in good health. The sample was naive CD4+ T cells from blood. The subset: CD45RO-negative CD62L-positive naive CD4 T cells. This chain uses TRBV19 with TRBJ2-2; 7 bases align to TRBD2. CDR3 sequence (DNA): TGTGCCAGTAGACCTGGGGAGGGGTCCGGGGAGCTGTTTTTT. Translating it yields CASRPGEGSGELFF.